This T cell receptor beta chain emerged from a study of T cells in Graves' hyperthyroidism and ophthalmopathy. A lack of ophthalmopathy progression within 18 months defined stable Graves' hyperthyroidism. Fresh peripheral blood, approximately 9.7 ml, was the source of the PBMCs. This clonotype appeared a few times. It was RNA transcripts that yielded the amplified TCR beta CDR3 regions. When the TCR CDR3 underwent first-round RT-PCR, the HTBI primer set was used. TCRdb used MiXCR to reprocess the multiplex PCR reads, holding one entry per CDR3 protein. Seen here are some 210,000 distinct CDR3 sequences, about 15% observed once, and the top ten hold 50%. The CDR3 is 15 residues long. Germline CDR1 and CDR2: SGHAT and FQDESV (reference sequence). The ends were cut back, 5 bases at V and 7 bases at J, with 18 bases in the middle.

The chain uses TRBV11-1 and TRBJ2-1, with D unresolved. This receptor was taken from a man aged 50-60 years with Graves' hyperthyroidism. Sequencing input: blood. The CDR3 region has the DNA TGTGCCAGCAGCGGCAACCACCAGTCTTCAAATGAGCAGTTCTTC. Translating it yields CASSGNHQSSNEQFF. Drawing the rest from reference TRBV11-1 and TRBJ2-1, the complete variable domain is EAEVAQSPRYKITEKSQAVAFWCDPISGHATLYWYRQILGQGPELLVQFQDESVVDDSQLPKDRFSAERLKGVDSTLKIQPAELGDSAMYLCASSGNHQSSNEQFFGPGTRLTVL.